This entry lists 26 T cell receptor beta chains sequenced from one sample in a study of CD8+ T cells in alopecia areata. Extraction of RNA preceded its reverse transcription into cDNA, which served as the sequencing template. Assay: immunoSEQ multiplex PCR; the TCRdb copy retains only in-frame clones and omits some. The data show some 170,000 clones, about 53% seen once. Treatment in this sample: oral pan-JAK inhibitor, 5-10 mg twice daily. Sequencing was performed on CD8+ T cells sorted from blood, taken at week 24, from a patient treated with tofacitinib. These receptors were collected from a human donor with alopecia areata.

This clone was detected only a few times. This chain connects TRBV6-5 to TRBJ2-4; D unresolved. Germline loops: CDR1 MNHEY, CDR2 SVGAGI. The CDR3 consists of 13 residues. V lost 6 bases, J lost 1 base, and 7 bases lay in between. DNA for the CDR3: TGTGCCAGCAGCCCCGATGCCAAAAACATTCAGTACTTC. Translation gives CASSPDAKNIQYF.

This chain connects TRBV9 to TRBJ2-7; 7 bases fit TRBD2. This CDR3 is 15 amino acids long. The J segment lost 0 bases and the V segment lost 0 bases, leaving 3 bases of the junction unmatched. Germline CDR1 and CDR2: SGDLS and YYNGEE. The CDR3 here is CASSVEGRGSYEQYF. CDR3 bases: TGTGCCAGCAGCGTAGAAGGGAGGGGCTCCTACGAGCAGTACTTC.

This clone appeared a single time. This chain joins TRBV2 and TRBJ2-2; the match to TRBD1 covers 7 bases. Per the germline V gene, CDR1 is SNHLY and CDR2 is FYNNEI. Germline trimming cut 4 bases from V and 4 bases from J; bases unmatched to any gene: 12. CDR3 length equals 17 residues. In DNA, the CDR3 is TGTGCCAGCAGTGGGGCGTCCTGGGACAGCCTCACCGGGGAGCTGTTTTTT. The encoded protein is CASSGASWDSLTGELFF.

The genes are TRBV7-9 and TRBJ2-5, with D unresolved. The CDR3 runs 12 residues. Germline CDR1 SEHNR, CDR2 FQNEAQ (reference sequence). V shed 5 bases and J shed 5 bases, with 9 bases lying between them. CDR3 amino acids: CASSHVGETQYF. The CDR3 coding sequence is TGTGCCAGCAGCCATGTGGGGGAGACCCAGTACTTC.

This clone was detected only a few times. The J gene is TRBJ2-7, the V gene TRBV5-1; 10 bases line up with TRBD1. J gave up 3 bases and V 3 bases, and 3 bases lay outside the gene matches. CDR1 is SGHRS, CDR2 YFSETQ, per germline. This CDR3 spans 14 amino acids. For the CDR3, the DNA is TGCGCCAGCAGCTCCCGGACAGGGGGCTACGAGCAGTACTTC. As protein: CASSSRTGGYEQYF.

The rearrangement uses TRBV29-1 and TRBJ1-2; unclear D gene. The germline CDR1 and CDR2 sequences are SQVTM and ANQGSEA. The germline V and J ends were trimmed by 4 bases and 0 bases, with 6 bases remaining between them. The CDR3 is 12 amino acids. CDR3 protein: CSVVETNYGYTF. CDR3 nucleotide sequence: TGCAGCGTTGTCGAGACTAACTATGGCTACACCTTC.

This clone was recorded a few times. V usage is TRBV9 and J usage is TRBJ1-2; no firm D call. CDR1 is SGDLS and CDR2 is YYNGEE in the germline V gene. This CDR3 is built from 15 residues. Deletions cut 3 bases from V and 5 bases from J, with 17 bases between. CDR3 residues: CASSGSDLAAYGYTF. The DNA of the CDR3 is TGTGCCAGCAGCGGTTCCGATTTAGCTGCTTATGGCTACACCTTC.

This clone was observed a single time. The J gene is TRBJ2-1, the V gene TRBV7-8; 9 positions match TRBD2. The CDR3 runs 16 residues. J lost 6 bases, V lost 2 bases, and 8 bases had no gene match. Germline V gives CDR1 SGHVS, CDR2 FQNEAQ. The CDR3: CASSLKSGGPPNEQFF. The CDR3 DNA follows: TGTGCCAGCAGCTTAAAGAGCGGGGGGCCCCCCAATGAGCAGTTCTTC.

This clone occurred a few times. The V and J genes are TRBV19 and TRBJ1-2; D call uncertain. Germline V gene lookup returns CDR1 LNHDA and CDR2 SQIVND (reference sequence). The CDR3 loop spans 18 amino acids. V was clipped by 0 bases and J by 6 bases, with 23 bases between them. The CDR3 DNA reads TGTGCCAGTAGTATAGATCTATTGGGCGGAGCCCAGGCGGATGGCTACACCTTC. Protein product: CASSIDLLGGAQADGYTF.

To note about this clone: The sample contains more than one DNA sequence encoding this CDR3. The chain links TRBV5-6 to TRBJ1-6; D gene ambiguous. Germline V gene lookup returns CDR1 SGHDT and CDR2 YYEEEE. CDR3 length: 12 residues. V was shortened by 0 bases and J by 7 bases, with 2 bases between the two germline ends. CDR3 bases: TGTGCCAGCAGCTTGGGAAATTCACCCCTCCACTTT. The encoded protein is CASSLGNSPLHF.

V and J are TRBV27 and TRBJ1-5; 7 positions agree with TRBD1. Germline CDR1 is MNHEY and CDR2 is SMNVEV (reference sequence). V lost 5 bases and J lost 6; bases outside the gene matches: 13. The CDR3 contains 16 residues. The DNA for the CDR3 is TGTGCCAGCAGTCCCGACAGGGATTTTGGAAGTCAGCCCCAGCATTTT. Translation: CASSPDRDFGSQPQHF.

The chain joins TRBV6-5 to TRBJ1-2; D gene ambiguous. The CDR3 runs 10 residues. CDR1 is MNHEY and CDR2 is SVGAGI in the germline V gene. V lost 6 bases, J lost 8 bases, and 7 bases lay in between. Here the CDR3 reads CASSLDGYTF. The CDR3 region has the DNA TGTGCCAGCAGCCTTGACGGCTACACCTTC.

The V call is TRBV10-2, the J call TRBJ1-1, with D possibly TRBD1 on 5 matching bases. This CDR3 is built from 15 residues. The germline V gene has CDR1 WSHSY and CDR2 SAAADI. V was trimmed by 7 bases and J by 2 bases, leaving 17 bases between them. The CDR3 coding sequence is TGCGCCAGCAAGGAGACGAGGACAACCAACACTGAAGCTTTCTTT. This sequence encodes CASKETRTTNTEAFF.

The CDR3 bases are TGTGCCTGGAACGACAGGGGGCTCAACGAGCAGTACTTC. Amino acid sequence: CAWNDRGLNEQYF. The gene calls are TRBV30 and TRBJ2-5; 10 nucleotides agree with TRBD1. The J call may be mistaken, given a closer DNA end match to TRBJ2-7. The CDR3 covers 13 residues. Germline loops: CDR1 GTSNPN, CDR2 SVGIG (reference sequence).

CDR3 sequence reads: CASSLGRGSGANVLTF. CDR3 coding DNA: TGCGCCAGCAGCTTGGGCAGAGGTTCGGGGGCCAACGTCCTGACTTTC. The rearrangement uses TRBV5-1 and TRBJ2-6; the D is unclear. The CDR3 covers 16 residues. V lost 0 bases to trimming and J lost 4 bases, with 11 bases between them. In germline, CDR1 is SGHRS, CDR2 YFSETQ.

DNA of the CDR3: TGTGCCAGCAGTGGGACTAGCGAGACGAGCTCCTACAATGAGCAGTTCTTC. This translates into CASSGTSETSSYNEQFF. J is TRBJ2-1 and V is TRBV9; 10 bases align to TRBD2. The CDR3 has 17 amino acids. Germline trimming cut 5 bases from V and 0 bases from J; bases unmatched to any gene: 8. Germline V gene lookup returns CDR1 SGDLS and CDR2 YYNGEE.

The rearrangement links TRBV29-1 to TRBJ1-1; D uncertain. V lost 8 bases, J lost 1 base, and 14 bases lay in between. The CDR3 consists of 13 residues. Germline CDR1 is SQVTM and CDR2 is ANQGSEA. The CDR3 sequence is CSMSTPPNTEAFF. For the CDR3, the DNA is TGCAGCATGTCGACACCCCCGAACACTGAAGCTTTCTTT.

The chain has TRBV7-8 and TRBJ1-1; D is unclear. CDR1 SGHVS and CDR2 FQNEAQ come from the germline V gene. The CDR3 contains 16 residues. Trimming pared 2 bases from V and 3 bases from J, leaving 16 bases between. CDR3 bases: TGTGCCAGCAGCTTAATGACACTGGCTGTTGACACTGAAGCTTTCTTT. Residues: CASSLMTLAVDTEAFF. Together with reference TRBV7-8 and TRBJ1-1, the CDR3 gives the full variable domain: GAGVSQSPRYKVAKRGQDVALRCDPISGHVSLFWYQQALGQGPEFLTYFQNEAQLDKSGLPSDRFFAERPEGSVSTLKIQRTQQEDSAVYLCASSLMTLAVDTEAFFGQGTRLTVV.

The V gene is TRBV5-6, the J gene TRBJ2-4, with D perhaps TRBD1 (6 bases). The germline V and J ends were trimmed by 2 bases and 8 bases, with 8 bases remaining between them. The germline V gene has CDR1 SGHDT and CDR2 YYEEEE. The CDR3 is made up of 12 amino acids. This CDR3 reads CASSLQGDIQYF. CDR3 coding DNA: TGTGCCAGCAGCTTACAGGGCGACATTCAGTACTTC. The whole variable domain, remainder taken from reference TRBV5-6 and TRBJ2-4, is DAGVTQSPTHLIKTRGQQVTLRCSPKSGHDTVSWYQQALGQGPQFIFQYYEEEERQRGNFPDRFSGHQFPNYSSELNVNALLLGDSALYLCASSLQGDIQYFGAGTRLSVL.

On this clone: The same CDR3 is also encoded by other DNA sequences in this sample. This chain joins TRBV2 and TRBJ1-5, with 11 positions matching TRBD1. Per the germline V gene, CDR1 is SNHLY and CDR2 is FYNNEI. V was pared by 6 bases and J by 2 bases, with 3 bases of the junction left unmatched. The CDR3 covers 15 residues. This CDR3 reads CASRPGQGGNQPQHF. CDR3 coding DNA: TGTGCCAGCAGACCGGGACAGGGGGGCAATCAGCCCCAGCATTTT.

The V gene is TRBV25-1, the J gene TRBJ1-2; the match to TRBD1 covers 7 bases. Germline V lookup: CDR1 MGHDK, CDR2 SYGVNS. This CDR3 region has 12 residues. V lost 8 bases, J lost 7 bases, and 7 bases stayed unmatched. The CDR3 region is CASGHTGVGYTF. The CDR3 nucleotides are TGTGCCAGCGGACATACAGGGGTTGGCTACACCTTC.

With regard to this clone: A read error may produce the germline difference seen at one junction end. This chain connects TRBV29-1 to TRBJ2-3, with D unresolved. The germline V gene encodes CDR1 SQVTM and CDR2 ANQGSEA. This CDR3 region has 12 residues. The chain's CDR3 is CSVDIEADTRYF. The CDR3 DNA sequence: TGCAGCGTTGATATTGAGGCAGATACGCGGTATTTT.

Of note for this clone: One end of the junction does not line up with germline, which may come from a read error. The V gene is TRBV7-9, the J gene TRBJ1-2; possible D gene TRBD1, 5 bases. CDR1 and CDR2 (germline): SEHNR, FQNEAQ (reference sequence). CDR3 size: 13 residues. The CDR3 DNA sequence: TGTGCCAGCAGCTCCGCTGAAACAGGTCGGACTGACTTC. Protein product: CASSSAETGRTDF.

The chain is built from TRBV30 and TRBJ2-6; D might be TRBD1 (5 bases). The germline gives CDR1 GTSNPN, CDR2 SVGIG (reference sequence). The CDR3 length is 15 residues. Trimming removed 4 bases from V and 0 bases from J, with 10 bases in between. In DNA, the CDR3 is TGTGCCTGGACAGCAGGGATCTCTGGGGCCAACGTCCTGACTTTC. As protein: CAWTAGISGANVLTF.

The chain is built from TRBV6-6 and TRBJ2-7; tentatively, D is TRBD1 or TRBD2 (5 bases each). The ends were cut back, 6 bases at V and 5 bases at J, with 20 bases in the middle. The CDR3 sequence is 15 residues long. Germline CDR1 reads MNHNY; CDR2 reads SVGAGI (reference sequence). CDR3 DNA: TGTGCCAGCAGCCTCCAAAGATGGGGGTCAGACGAGCAGTACTTC. It yields the protein CASSLQRWGSDEQYF.

The genes are TRBV13 and TRBJ2-5; D remains unclear. The CDR3 is made up of 13 amino acids. Germline-derived CDR1 and CDR2 are PRHDT and FYEKMQ (reference sequence). Trimming stripped 5 bases from V and 5 bases from J, with 12 bases between. CDR3 protein: CASSPDNEETQYF. The CDR3 nucleotides are TGTGCCAGCAGCCCAGACAATGAGGAGACCCAGTACTTC. Based on the CDR3 plus reference TRBV13 and TRBJ2-5, the full variable domain is AAGVIQSPRHLIKEKRETATLKCYPIPRHDTVYWYQQGPGQDPQFLISFYEKMQSDKGSIPDRFSAQQFSDYHSELNMSSLELGDSALYFCASSPDNEETQYFGPGTRLLVL.